This T cell receptor (beta chain) appears in the sequencing data of a study of blood T cell repertoires in COVID-19. Study-wide background: Samples came from the United States, Italy and Spain, spanning acute and convalescent COVID-19. PBMCs, B-cell-depleted T cells, or T cells provided the cDNA or gDNA that made up the material.

V was shortened by 3 bases and J by 4 bases, with 15 bases between the two germline ends. Per germline, CDR1 LNHDA and CDR2 SQIVND (reference sequence). This CDR3 spans 15 amino acids. TCRdb keeps only in-frame clones here, not all; method: immunoSEQ multiplex PCR. The sample has roughly 250,000 clones, roughly 84% seen once. This clone was seen a handful of times. J is TRBJ1-1 and V is TRBV19; D is possibly TRBD1 (5 bases). The sample taken for sequencing was peripheral blood. This clonotype originated in a woman aged 40 to 50 who had recovered from COVID-19. The CDR3 loop is CASSIWGLVPTEAFF. The CDR3 nucleotides read TGTGCCAGTAGTATTTGGGGCCTCGTGCCCACTGAAGCTTTCTTT. Full variable domain (missing parts from reference TRBV19 and TRBJ1-1): DGGITQSPKYLFRKEGQNVTLSCEQNLNHDAMYWYRQDPGQGLRLIYYSQIVNDFQKGDIAEGYSVSREKKESFPLTVTSAQKNPTAFYLCASSIWGLVPTEAFFGQGTRLTVV.